This T cell receptor (beta chain) appears in the sequencing data of a study of blood T cell repertoires in COVID-19. V shed 5 bases, J shed 3 bases, and the junction held 10 bases outside the gene matches. In germline, CDR1 is SGHAT, CDR2 FQNNGV. The CDR3 runs to 16 residues. TCRdb's copy holds only in-frame clones and misses some; the assay was immunoSEQ multiplex PCR. The sample yields around 30,000 clones, about 90% seen once. The rearrangement links TRBV11-2 to TRBJ2-3; 8 positions match TRBD2. The clonotype originates from a human donor in a cohort sampled during active COVID-19. Sample: peripheral blood. The CDR3 sequence is CASSPSGGLGTDTQYF. The CDR3 nucleotides are TGTGCCAGCAGCCCAAGCGGGGGACTGGGAACAGATACGCAGTATTTT.